The 16 T cell receptor beta chains given below trace back to one sample, sequenced in a study of OX40 agonist ivuxolimab in advanced cancers. Sequencing was performed with immunoSEQ multiplex PCR; in TCRdb, only in-frame clones are kept and a portion is missing. This table holds about 62,000 clones, about four fifths found once. Specimen: CD4+ or CD8+ T cells sorted from blood, collected in a trial of the OX40 agonist ivuxolimab. The receptors originated from an adult with an advanced solid tumor such as melanoma, head and neck, liver or kidney cancer.

For the CDR3, the DNA is TGTGCCAGCAGCTTATCCCAACGGAACACCGGGGAGCTGTTTTTT. This gives the protein CASSLSQRNTGELFF. This chain connects TRBV7-6 to TRBJ2-2; D remains ambiguous. CDR3 length: 15 residues. The V gene lost 2 bases and the J gene lost 1 base, with 8 bases spanning the gap. Germline V CDR1 and CDR2: SGHVS, FNYEAQ.

The chain carries TRBV30 and TRBJ1-4, with D possibly matching TRBD1 (5 bases). This CDR3 region has 14 residues. Germline loops: CDR1 GTSNPN, CDR2 SVGIG (reference sequence). The V and J ends lost 3 bases and 0 bases respectively, with 8 bases between them. The CDR3: CAWRTGPTNEKLFF. The CDR3 nucleotides read TGTGCCTGGAGAACAGGCCCAACTAATGAAAAACTGTTTTTT.

V and J are TRBV14 and TRBJ2-3, with D perhaps given as TRBD1 or TRBD2 (5 bases each). This CDR3 contains 15 residues. Germline values: CDR1 SGHDN, CDR2 FVKESK. Deletions cut 6 bases from V and 3 bases from J, with 16 bases between. As DNA, the CDR3 is TGTGCCAGCAGTCCGGGACCCCCCTGGACAGATACGCAGTATTTT. This translates into CASSPGPPWTDTQYF.

V gene TRBV27 combines with J gene TRBJ2-2, with TRBD1 matching 11 bases. V trimming: 4 bases; J trimming: 5 bases; junction bases outside the gene matches: 3. CDR1 is MNHEY and CDR2 is SMNVEV in the germline V gene (reference sequence). The CDR3 covers 15 residues. In DNA, the CDR3 is TGTGCCAGCAGTTGGGGACAGGGGGAAACCGGGGAGCTGTTTTTT. Protein: CASSWGQGETGELFF.

The gene calls are TRBV6-5 and TRBJ1-2; D gene ambiguous. Germline values: CDR1 MNHEY, CDR2 SVGAGI. This CDR3 has 15 amino acids. Trimming removed 3 bases from V and 8 bases from J, with 19 bases in between. The CDR3 spells CASSYAAEVFGGYTF. Written as DNA, the CDR3 is TGTGCCAGCAGTTATGCCGCCGAAGTGTTTGGGGGCTACACCTTC.

This clone has just one count. The chain carries TRBV5-4 and TRBJ2-7; TRBD2 matches at 13 bases. The V gene's germline CDR1 is SGHNT and CDR2 YYREEE (reference sequence). The CDR3 loop spans 15 amino acids. J was trimmed by 2 bases and V by 4 bases; bases with no gene match: 3. CDR3 sequence: CASSLGLAGTYEQYF. Here the CDR3 DNA reads TGTGCCAGCAGCCTGGGACTAGCGGGGACCTACGAGCAGTACTTC.

V usage is TRBV7-2 and J usage is TRBJ2-1, with TRBD2 as a possible D gene (5 bases). The ends were cut back, 3 bases at V and 2 bases at J, with 11 bases in the middle. The CDR3 is 15 residues long. Germline lookup yields CDR1 SGHTA and CDR2 FQGNSA. The CDR3 loop reads CASSFNGLTYNEQFF. CDR3 sequence (DNA): TGTGCCAGCAGCTTCAATGGACTTACCTACAATGAGCAGTTCTTC.

This clone was detected only once. This rearrangement joins TRBV7-8 to TRBJ2-7, with TRBD1 matching 7 bases. V was pared by 5 bases and J by 3 bases, with 7 bases of the junction left unmatched. CDR1 SGHVS and CDR2 FQNEAQ come from the germline V gene. The CDR3 runs to 14 residues. The CDR3 is CASSPQGSVYEQYF. The CDR3 DNA reads as TGTGCCAGCAGCCCACAGGGGTCCGTCTACGAGCAGTACTTC.

This clone was found once. The chain is built from TRBV5-4 and TRBJ2-3, with 9 positions matching TRBD2. The V and J ends lost 4 bases and 5 bases, in that order; junction bases with no gene match: 11. Germline CDR1 SGHNT, CDR2 YYREEE (reference sequence). The CDR3 has 16 amino acids. CDR3 nucleotide sequence: TGTGCCAGCAGCGCTAGATTAGCGGGAGTTCAAGATACGCAGTATTTT. Translation: CASSARLAGVQDTQYF.

The chain couples TRBV9 to TRBJ2-1, with D tentatively TRBD2 (5 bases). Germline CDR1 is SGDLS and CDR2 is YYNGEE. CDR3 length: 14 amino acids. V shed 0 bases and J shed 8 bases, with 12 bases lying between them. This chain's CDR3 is CASSVAVTRDEQFF. The CDR3 bases are TGTGCCAGCAGCGTAGCGGTTACGAGGGATGAGCAGTTCTTC.

The chain has TRBV11-3 and TRBJ1-6; D gene uncertain. The CDR3 has 15 amino acids. The V and J ends lost 3 bases and 9 bases respectively, with 15 bases between them. Per germline, CDR1 SGHNT and CDR2 YENEEA. This CDR3 reads CASSFPIILISPLHF. The CDR3, as DNA: TGTGCCAGCAGCTTCCCAATAATTTTAATTTCACCCCTCCACTTT.

The rearrangement uses TRBV5-4 and TRBJ2-5; D unresolved. In germline, CDR1 is SGHNT, CDR2 YYREEE (reference sequence). V lost 0 bases to trimming and J lost 2 bases, with 5 bases between them. The CDR3 sequence is 13 residues long. Written as DNA, the CDR3 is TGTGCCAGCAGCTTGGTAGGACAAGAGACCCAGTACTTC. This gives the protein CASSLVGQETQYF.

This chain connects TRBV5-6 to TRBJ1-6; TRBD1 might be the D (5 bases). Trimming removed 1 base at V and 9 bases at J, with 14 bases between. This CDR3 comprises 15 residues. Germline CDR1 reads SGHDT; CDR2 reads YYEEEE. The CDR3 reads CASSLWQGDASPLHF. The DNA for the CDR3 is TGTGCCAGCAGCTTGTGGCAGGGAGACGCTTCACCCCTCCACTTT.

The rearrangement joins TRBV11-3 to TRBJ2-1; 7 bases fit TRBD1. This CDR3 region has 14 residues. Germline V CDR1 and CDR2: SGHNT, YENEEA. V lost 5 bases, J lost 9 bases, and 10 bases stayed unmatched. The chain's CDR3 is CASSQTGFAGEQFF. The CDR3 DNA sequence: TGTGCCAGCAGCCAGACAGGGTTCGCGGGTGAGCAGTTCTTC. Together with reference TRBV11-3 and TRBJ2-1, the CDR3 gives the full variable domain: EAGVVQSPRYKIIEKKQPVAFWCNPISGHNTLYWYLQNLGQGPELLIRYENEEAVDDSQLPKDRFSAERLKGVDSTLKIQPAELGDSAVYLCASSQTGFAGEQFFGPGTRLTVL.

V is TRBV6-1 and J is TRBJ1-2; 7 bases agree with TRBD1. This CDR3 contains 13 residues. Losses at the gene ends were 7 bases for V and 8 bases for J; bases not matched to a gene: 10. Germline V gene sequence: CDR1 MNHNS, CDR2 SASEGT. The DNA for the CDR3 is TGTGCCAGCAAAACAGGGGTCGTCAGCGGCTACACCTTC. Encoded protein: CASKTGVVSGYTF.

The chain employs TRBV6-6 and TRBJ2-1; 9 nucleotides match TRBD2. This CDR3 is built from 16 residues. Germline lookup yields CDR1 MNHNY and CDR2 SVGAGI (reference sequence). V shed 2 bases, J shed 7 bases, and the junction held 9 bases outside the gene matches. The CDR3 region has the DNA TGTGCCAGCAGTTACGATGGCGGGAGGGCAGGGAATGAGCAGTTCTTC. It specifies CASSYDGGRAGNEQFF.